These 4 T cell receptor beta chains were sequenced from one sample in a study of cytomegalovirus exposure and HLA in healthy donors (dated by TCRdb to about 2017). Preparation of the library involved the immunoSEQ multiplex PCR assay. For the multiplex PCR, a mixture combining 60 forward primers for TCR Vbeta segments and 13 reverse primers for TCR Jbeta segments was used. Entries here come from immuneACCESS through TCRdb and include only in-frame sequences with V and J called. Some clones fail to appear in such tables; in the studies checked, an unresolved V gene covers under half of the shortfall, and the cause of the remainder is unknown. This sample lists 70,000 to 80,000 clones; around 82% were detected once. The top ten hold 1.5% to 2% of the sample. The sample taken for sequencing was PBMCs. The receptor source for this set is a man aged 18 to 30 in good health and CMV-seronegative.

The gene calls are TRBV29-1 and TRBJ2-5; TRBD2 is a possible D gene (5 bases). The V and J ends lost 1 base and 5 bases respectively, with 26 bases between them. This CDR3 is built from 18 residues. The germline V gene has CDR1 SQVTM and CDR2 ANQGSEA. The chain's CDR3 is CSVEAYGESGERGETQYF. DNA of the CDR3: TGCAGCGTTGAAGCTTATGGGGAGTCCGGTGAGAGAGGGGAGACCCAGTACTTC.

The table lists this clone with a few counts. The rearrangement joins TRBV30 to TRBJ2-7; 11 bases map to TRBD1. Looked up from germline, CDR1 is GTSNPN and CDR2 is SVGIG (reference sequence). CDR3 size: 14 residues. J lost 3 bases, V lost 1 base, and 2 bases had no gene match. CDR3 nucleotide sequence: TGTGCCTGGAGTGGGGACAGGGGGGACTACGAGCAGTACTTC. Its protein is CAWSGDRGDYEQYF.

The rearrangement uses TRBV7-8 and TRBJ2-1, with D perhaps TRBD2 (7 bases). Germline CDR1 SGHVS, CDR2 FQNEAQ. This CDR3 spans 15 amino acids. V was trimmed by 5 bases and J by 5 bases, leaving 16 bases between them. CDR3 coding DNA: TGTGCCAGCAGCCGGACTACGGGGGGCGACAATGAGCAGTTCTTC. This sequence encodes CASSRTTGGDNEQFF.

The V gene is TRBV28, the J gene TRBJ1-1; unclear D gene. Trimming pared 2 bases from V and 0 bases from J, leaving 10 bases between. The germline CDR1 and CDR2 sequences are MDHEN and SYDVKM. This CDR3 is built from 15 residues. The CDR3 DNA follows: TGTGCCAGCAGTTTAGAACAGCTCCTGAACACTGAAGCTTTCTTT. Its protein is CASSLEQLLNTEAFF.